This entry lists 27 T cell receptor beta chains sequenced from one sample in a study of PD-1 blockade in classical Hodgkin lymphoma. Some clones are missing from TCRdb's copy, which holds only in-frame ones; the method was immunoSEQ multiplex PCR. The data contain 70,000 or so clones, 93% of them seen just once; the ten biggest clones take up around 2.5%. Time point of the sample: newly diagnosed, previously untreated cHL patient sample. Sequenced: peripheral blood mononuclear cells (PBMCs). The receptors come from a human donor with classical Hodgkin lymphoma.

The chain uses TRBV7-2 and TRBJ2-2, with D unresolved. V gave up 1 base and J gave up 7 bases, with 10 bases separating them. The germline gives CDR1 SGHTA, CDR2 FQGNSA. The CDR3 is 14 amino acids. CDR3 protein: CASSLEGSSGELFF. CDR3 coding DNA: TGTGCCAGCAGCTTAGAAGGGTCGAGCGGGGAGCTGTTTTTT.

This chain joins TRBV10-3 and TRBJ1-2; a weak D match, TRBD1 (5 bases). Germline CDR1 and CDR2: ENHRY and SYGVKD. CDR3 length: 15 residues. Trimming shortened V by 0 bases and J by 7 bases, and 15 bases separated the two germline ends. The CDR3: CAISESRATRGGYTF. CDR3 in DNA: TGTGCCATCAGTGAGTCGAGGGCCACAAGGGGTGGCTACACCTTC.

This chain links TRBV7-2 with TRBJ2-7, with TRBD1 identical over 7 bases. This CDR3 comprises 15 residues. Germline loops: CDR1 SGHTA, CDR2 FQGNSA. Trimming took 4 bases from V and 2 from J; bases not matched to a gene: 8. In DNA form, the CDR3 reads TGTGCCAGCAGCTGGGACAGAGGGAGAACCTACGAGCAGTACTTC. Its translation is CASSWDRGRTYEQYF.

DNA of the CDR3: TGTGCCAGCAGCTTTATCGGACAGGGGAAAACTGAAGCTTTCTTT. Its translation is CASSFIGQGKTEAFF. The chain recombines TRBV11-2 with TRBJ1-1; 9 bases agree with TRBD1. This CDR3 comprises 15 residues. Germline V gives CDR1 SGHAT, CDR2 FQNNGV. Losses at the gene ends were 3 bases for V and 5 bases for J; bases not matched to a gene: 7.

This CDR3 reads CAWSRRPGNEQFF. The DNA for the CDR3 is TGTGCCTGGTCCCGCCGCCCAGGGAATGAGCAGTTCTTC. The chain recombines TRBV30 with TRBJ2-1, with a weak D call TRBD1 (5 bases). The CDR3 spans 13 residues. From germline, CDR1 is GTSNPN and CDR2 SVGIG (reference sequence). Trimming removed 5 bases from V and 7 bases from J, with 15 bases in between.

The gene calls are TRBV5-1 and TRBJ1-2; D uncertain. V was cut by 7 bases and J by 3 bases, with 16 bases left in between. Germline lookup yields CDR1 SGHRS and CDR2 YFSETQ. The CDR3 has 14 amino acids. The CDR3 nucleotides read TGCGCCAGCTATCCTGAGGCAAAAGACTATGGCTACACCTTC. Protein product: CASYPEAKDYGYTF.

The chain joins TRBV30 to TRBJ2-1, with D possibly being TRBD1 or TRBD2 (5 bases each). CDR3 size: 13 residues. The germline gives CDR1 GTSNPN, CDR2 SVGIG (reference sequence). With 0 bases removed from V and 9 bases from J, the gap between germline ends came to 12 bases. The CDR3 DNA reads TGTGCCTGGAGTGTACAACCGGGGACTGAGCAGTTCTTC. Its protein product is CAWSVQPGTEQFF.

The CDR3 coding sequence is TGTGCCAGCAGCTTCACGGCCCCCAACGGATCCCCCACAGATACGCAGTATTTT. It specifies CASSFTAPNGSPTDTQYF. The rearrangement uses TRBV27 and TRBJ2-3; no clear D gene. The CDR3 covers 18 residues. V was shortened by 6 bases and J by 2 bases, with 24 bases between the two germline ends. CDR1 and CDR2 (germline): MNHEY, SMNVEV (reference sequence).

V and J are TRBV5-5 and TRBJ2-7; TRBD1 matches at 11 bases. This CDR3 spans 16 amino acids. Germline V gives CDR1 SGHKS, CDR2 YYEKEE (reference sequence). The V and J ends lost 0 bases and 3 bases, in that order; junction bases with no gene match: 5. Here the CDR3 DNA reads TGTGCCAGCAGCTTGGGCGGACAGGGGGCCCACTACGAGCAGTACTTC. Its protein is CASSLGGQGAHYEQYF.

V gene TRBV18 combines with J gene TRBJ1-5, with D tentatively TRBD1 (5 bases). Trimming removed 6 bases from V and 1 base from J, with 13 bases in between. CDR3 size: 15 residues. In germline, CDR1 is KGHSH, CDR2 LQKENI. CDR3 loop: CASSGGGASNQPQHF. The CDR3 DNA reads TGTGCCAGCTCTGGCGGAGGGGCGAGCAATCAGCCCCAGCATTTT.

The genes are TRBV4-1 and TRBJ2-2; no firm D call. The V end was cut by 4 bases, the J end by 4 bases, with 10 bases between. This CDR3 is built from 14 residues. Germline loops: CDR1 MGHRA, CDR2 YSYEKL. The CDR3 here is CASSLALGTGELFF. The DNA of the CDR3 is TGCGCCAGCAGCCTCGCCCTGGGCACCGGGGAGCTGTTTTTT.

The V gene is TRBV2, the J gene TRBJ2-1; D not certain. The CDR3 has 12 amino acids. Germline CDR1 reads SNHLY; CDR2 reads FYNNEI. The germline V and J ends were trimmed by 4 bases and 1 base, with 2 bases remaining between them. CDR3 sequence (DNA): TGTGCCAGCAGTGTATCCTACAATGAGCAGTTCTTC. Protein: CASSVSYNEQFF.

This clone was counted a single time. The chain couples TRBV5-6 to TRBJ2-7, with 8 bases aligning to TRBD1. The germline V gene encodes CDR1 SGHDT and CDR2 YYEEEE. The CDR3 has 16 amino acids. V shed 4 bases and J 4 bases; nucleotides not matched to a gene: 13. In DNA form, the CDR3 reads TGTGCCAGCAGCGCCCGACAGGGGCGCCCACCTTACGAGCAGTACTTC. Translating it yields CASSARQGRPPYEQYF.

A single count supports this clone. J is TRBJ1-4 and V is TRBV7-9; 7 bases match TRBD1. The junction had 4 bases not matched to a gene; V was cut back by 4 bases and J by 2 bases. The germline gives CDR1 SEHNR, CDR2 FQNEAQ (reference sequence). There are 15 residues in the CDR3. CDR3 in DNA: TGTGCCAGCAGCTCCTCAGGGGGTACTAATGAAAAACTGTTTTTT. The encoded protein is CASSSSGGTNEKLFF.

The rearrangement joins TRBV27 to TRBJ1-2, with D tentatively TRBD1 (6 bases). CDR1 MNHEY and CDR2 SMNVEV come from the germline V gene (reference sequence). This CDR3 is built from 17 residues. Trimming took off 0 bases at V and 5 bases at J, with 19 bases between the two ends. Written as DNA, the CDR3 is TGTGCCAGCAGTTTATCGAGGTATCGGGGGGCAAGGTATGGCTACACCTTC. Translation gives CASSLSRYRGARYGYTF.

The chain links TRBV10-3 to TRBJ2-2; possibly TRBD2 for D (5 bases). The CDR3 is made up of 14 amino acids. The V and J ends lost 4 bases and 7 bases respectively, with 13 bases between them. Germline-derived CDR1 and CDR2 are ENHRY and SYGVKD. CDR3 nucleotides: TGTGCCATCAGTGGACGGGGTGAGGACGGGGAGCTGTTTTTT. This gives the protein CAISGRGEDGELFF.

The V call is TRBV15, the J call TRBJ1-2; D not resolved. V gave up 5 bases and J gave up 4 bases, with 11 bases separating them. CDR1 is LNHNV, CDR2 YYDKDF, per germline (reference sequence). This CDR3 is built from 13 residues. The CDR3 region is CATSRQKGYGYTF. The CDR3 region has the DNA TGTGCCACCAGCCGACAAAAGGGCTATGGCTACACCTTC.

This clone was counted once. The gene calls are TRBV28 and TRBJ2-7; 7 positions agree with TRBD1. Germline CDR1 MDHEN, CDR2 SYDVKM. V dropped 5 bases and J dropped 2; count of bases not matched to a gene: 6. The CDR3 loop spans 14 amino acids. CDR3 nucleotide sequence: TGTGCCAGCAGTCAACCGGGACAGACCTACGAGCAGTACTTC. This codes for CASSQPGQTYEQYF.

The CDR3 DNA is TGTGCCATCTCCCCCTCAGGGGGCTATACTGAAGCTTTCTTT. Translated: CAISPSGGYTEAFF. The chain combines TRBV10-3 with TRBJ1-1; TRBD1 matches at 8 bases. The CDR3 length is 14 residues. Trimming removed 8 bases from V and 5 bases from J; junction bases left unmatched: 10. Germline V gene lookup returns CDR1 ENHRY and CDR2 SYGVKD.

This chain joins TRBV5-1 and TRBJ1-6; D unresolved. Germline V gene sequence: CDR1 SGHRS, CDR2 YFSETQ. V was pared by 0 bases and J by 5 bases, with 9 bases between. This CDR3 spans 15 amino acids. CDR3 region: CASSLVSNNNSPLHF. CDR3 coding DNA: TGCGCCAGCAGCTTGGTTTCAAATAATAATTCACCCCTCCACTTT.

The CDR3 DNA reads as TGTGCCAGCAGCACACAGGGGAGGGTCACAGATACGCAGTATTTT. This encodes CASSTQGRVTDTQYF. This rearrangement joins TRBV27 to TRBJ2-3, with D perhaps given as TRBD1 or TRBD2 (7 bases each). Germline V lookup: CDR1 MNHEY, CDR2 SMNVEV (reference sequence). Trimming took off 6 bases at V and 2 bases at J, with 15 bases between the two ends. This CDR3 contains 15 residues.

V usage is TRBV29-1 and J usage is TRBJ1-2; D uncertain. Germline CDR1 reads SQVTM; CDR2 reads ANQGSEA. Between the trimmed V and J ends, which lost 8 bases and 5 bases, there was a span of 12 bases. The CDR3 runs 11 residues. In nucleotides, the CDR3 is TGCAGCTCGGGCGGGCATTATGGCTACACCTTC. This gives the protein CSSGGHYGYTF.

This chain joins TRBV10-3 and TRBJ2-2; D is tentatively TRBD1 or TRBD2 (6 bases each). V lost 4 bases and J lost 10, with 13 bases in between. The length of the CDR3 is 13 residues. The V gene's germline CDR1 is ENHRY and CDR2 SYGVKD. The CDR3 sequence is CAISVGGGTELFF. CDR3 coding DNA: TGTGCCATCAGTGTGGGGGGCGGGACGGAGCTGTTTTTT.

V is TRBV10-3 and J is TRBJ1-1; no definite D call. This CDR3 is 13 amino acids long. Germline V lookup: CDR1 ENHRY, CDR2 SYGVKD. V dropped 2 bases and J dropped 5 bases, with 9 bases sitting between them. The CDR3 is CAISEDVTTEAFF. The CDR3 DNA sequence: TGTGCCATCAGTGAGGACGTCACAACTGAAGCTTTCTTT.

The chain has TRBV27 and TRBJ2-7; perhaps TRBD2 as D (6 bases). The CDR3 length is 15 residues. V shed 0 bases and J shed 7 bases, with 16 bases lying between them. Germline V gene sequence: CDR1 MNHEY, CDR2 SMNVEV (reference sequence). The DNA of the CDR3 is TGTGCCAGCAGTTTATCGCGGGGTATCTTTCGGGAGCAGTACTTC. Translating gives CASSLSRGIFREQYF.

The rearrangement joins TRBV10-1 to TRBJ2-1; 7 bases are a match to TRBD2. The CDR3 is made up of 16 amino acids. The V segment lost 6 bases and the J segment 0 bases; nucleotides outside the gene matches: 8. The germline CDR1 and CDR2 sequences are WNHNN and SYGVQD (reference sequence). The CDR3 is CASSDSGGGSYNEQFF. The CDR3 region has the DNA TGCGCCAGCAGCGATAGTGGGGGGGGCTCCTACAATGAGCAGTTCTTC.

V usage is TRBV7-6 and J usage is TRBJ1-3; no firm D call. Germline CDR1 SGHVS, CDR2 FNYEAQ. Deletions cut 1 base from V and 0 bases from J, with 10 bases between. This CDR3 has 16 amino acids. CDR3 sequence (DNA): TGTGCCAGCAGCTTAGGTGACCCTGGCTCTGGAAACACCATATATTTT. Encoded protein: CASSLGDPGSGNTIYF.